Listed here are 14 T cell receptor beta chains from one sample, sequenced in a study of shared clonotypes between healthy human individuals (TCRdb year 2020). Library method: the immunoSEQ multiplex PCR assay. In its TCRdb copy, this immuneACCESS table keeps in-frame sequences only and misses some clones. Where compared with another copy, unresolved V genes explain less than half of these, and the others have no known cause. This sample comprises about 670,000 clones, roughly 78% of them detected only once. The ten largest make up 1.8% of the sample. Input material: memory CD4+ T cells sorted from blood. Per the publication, the cell subset or site label means: CD45RA-negative fraction. The receptors stem from a woman younger than 45 in good health.

CDR3 amino acids: CASRPQGSGYNEQFF. CDR3 DNA sequence: TGTGCCAGCAGACCACAGGGAAGTGGGTACAATGAGCAGTTCTTC. The chain uses TRBV6-1 and TRBJ2-1; D possibly corresponds to TRBD1 (6 bases). The germline V gene encodes CDR1 MNHNS and CDR2 SASEGT. Trimming cost V 6 bases and J 4 bases, with 16 bases left between them. CDR3 length equals 15 residues.

The genes are TRBV5-1 and TRBJ2-5; 9 bases fit TRBD1. Trimming took 1 base from V and 5 from J; bases not matched to a gene: 6. CDR1 is SGHRS, CDR2 YFSETQ, per germline. CDR3 length: 15 residues. CDR3 DNA sequence: TGCGCCAGCAGCTTGACAGGGGGCGCCGGGGAGACCCAGTACTTC. Residues: CASSLTGGAGETQYF.

In this sample, this clone turned up once. DNA of the CDR3: TGTGCCAGCAGCCCTGACAGGACCGGGGAGCTGTTTTTT. Amino acids: CASSPDRTGELFF. The genes are TRBV7-2 and TRBJ2-2; a weak D match, TRBD1 (6 bases). The V and J ends lost 5 bases and 5 bases respectively, with 9 bases between them. The V gene's germline CDR1 is SGHTA and CDR2 FQGNSA. CDR3 length equals 13 residues.

There are a few counts of this clone. The V call is TRBV7-9, the J call TRBJ2-7, with D possibly matching TRBD1 (5 bases). Trimming stripped 2 bases from V and 0 bases from J, with 8 bases between. This CDR3 has 14 residues. Germline CDR1 and CDR2: SEHNR and FQNEAQ (reference sequence). CDR3 coding DNA: TGTGCCAGCAGCTTACGACAGAGCTCCTACGAGCAGTACTTC. Protein sequence: CASSLRQSSYEQYF. Full variable domain (rest looked up from reference TRBV7-9 and TRBJ2-7): DTGVSQNPRHKITKRGQNVTFRCDPISEHNRLYWYRQTLGQGPEFLTYFQNEAQLEKSRLLSDRFSAERPKGSFSTLEIQRTEQGDSAMYLCASSLRQSSYEQYFGPGTRLTVT.

This clone turned up a few times. The V gene is TRBV19, the J gene TRBJ1-5; possible D gene TRBD1, 6 bases. Germline V lookup: CDR1 LNHDA, CDR2 SQIVND (reference sequence). The CDR3 has 14 residues. V was clipped by 4 bases and J by 6 bases, with 13 bases between them. The DNA for the CDR3 is TGTGCCAGTAGTACCACAGGGTTAGGTCAGCCCCAGCATTTT. Translated, it gives CASSTTGLGQPQHF.

With respect to this clone: This same CDR3 is encoded by further DNA sequences in the sample. The chain is built from TRBV29-1 and TRBJ1-2; tentatively, D is TRBD1 (6 bases). This CDR3 spans 12 amino acids. The V and J ends lost 6 bases and 4 bases respectively, with 12 bases between them. From germline, CDR1 is SQVTM and CDR2 ANQGSEA. The CDR3 protein is CSVEDRPYGYTF. The CDR3, as DNA: TGCAGCGTCGAGGACAGACCCTATGGCTACACCTTC.

The chain recombines TRBV12-5 with TRBJ2-6, with a weak D call TRBD1 (6 bases). Germline loops: CDR1 LGHNT, CDR2 FRNRAP. Trimming took 6 bases from V and 0 from J, leaving 12 bases between them. There are 16 residues in the CDR3. The CDR3 DNA sequence: TGTGCTAGTGGCCGGGACAACCCCTCTGGGGCCAACGTCCTGACTTTC. Its translation is CASGRDNPSGANVLTF.

The chain recombines TRBV19 with TRBJ2-7; D possibly uses TRBD1 or TRBD2 (5 bases each). Between the trimmed V and J ends, which lost 3 bases and 0 bases, there was a span of 12 bases. Germline V lookup: CDR1 LNHDA, CDR2 SQIVND (reference sequence). The CDR3 has 15 residues. The CDR3 region has the DNA TGTGCCAGTAGTATGAGGGGTGCCAGCTCCTACGAGCAGTACTTC. Its protein product is CASSMRGASSYEQYF.

The V call is TRBV19, the J call TRBJ2-2; 7 bases are a match to TRBD1. Germline CDR1 and CDR2: LNHDA and SQIVND (reference sequence). CDR3 length: 14 amino acids. After removal of 8 bases from V and 3 bases from J, the junction contained 6 bases not matched to a gene. The DNA for the CDR3 is TGTGCCAGTGGAGACAGGGTGGACACCGGGGAGCTGTTTTTT. It codes for CASGDRVDTGELFF.

CDR3 in DNA: TGTGCCAGCAGCCCCTCGGGGGGGATCCAGCCCCAGCATTTT. It translates to CASSPSGGIQPQHF. V usage is TRBV11-2 and J usage is TRBJ1-5, with D possibly being TRBD1 (5 bases). Trimming pared 5 bases from V and 7 bases from J, leaving 15 bases between. The V gene's germline CDR1 is SGHAT and CDR2 FQNNGV. The CDR3 has 14 residues.

This chain links TRBV28 with TRBJ1-5; 7 nucleotides match TRBD1. Per the germline V gene, CDR1 is MDHEN and CDR2 is SYDVKM. V trimming: 7 bases; J trimming: 0 bases; junction bases outside the gene matches: 9. The CDR3 is 16 residues long. The CDR3: CASTTGQRYSNQPQHF. The CDR3 DNA sequence: TGTGCCAGCACCACGGGACAGCGCTATAGCAATCAGCCCCAGCATTTT.

This clone was counted at least ten times. This sequence joins TRBV7-2 and TRBJ2-7, with 8 positions matching TRBD1. The length of the CDR3 is 16 residues. CDR1 SGHTA and CDR2 FQGNSA come from the germline V gene. V was clipped by 5 bases and J by 1 base; unmatched bases: 10. The CDR3 spells CASSPGTGLRSYEQYF. Written as DNA, the CDR3 is TGTGCCAGCAGCCCGGGGACAGGCCTGAGATCCTACGAGCAGTACTTC.

This clone came up many times. This chain joins TRBV9 and TRBJ2-7; D could derive from TRBD1 or TRBD2 (5 bases each). CDR1 and CDR2 from the germline V gene are SGDLS and YYNGEE. The CDR3 has 15 residues. Trimming shortened V by 4 bases and J by 7 bases, and 21 bases separated the two germline ends. The CDR3 DNA is TGTGCCAGCAGCCTCGACGGGACCGAGATGGGGGAGCAGTACTTC. Translation gives CASSLDGTEMGEQYF.

The chain joins TRBV30 to TRBJ1-1; D may be TRBD1 (5 bases). The V end lost 4 bases, the J end lost 5 bases, and 20 bases lay between the germline ends. The CDR3 contains 15 residues. CDR1 is GTSNPN and CDR2 is SVGIG in the germline V gene (reference sequence). The CDR3 loop is CAWNTGQGLGTEAFF. The CDR3 DNA sequence: TGTGCCTGGAACACAGGTCAGGGTCTGGGGACTGAAGCTTTCTTT.